These 18 T cell receptor beta chains were sequenced from one sample in a study of control samples from healthy donors and cancer patients. Method: immunoSEQ multiplex PCR; TCRdb's copy keeps in-frame clones and lacks some. Among roughly 24,000 clones listed, around 83% were seen once. The sample taken for sequencing was PBMCs. The receptors here all came from a man in his 60s with colorectal cancer.

The chain couples TRBV6-6 to TRBJ2-7; possible D gene TRBD2, 6 bases. This CDR3 is built from 14 residues. CDR1 and CDR2 (germline): MNHNY, SVGAGI (reference sequence). Between the trimmed V and J ends, which lost 5 bases and 2 bases, there was a span of 13 bases. This chain's CDR3 is CASSTYGGAYEQYV. CDR3 bases: TGTGCCAGCAGTACATACGGGGGAGCCTACGAGCAGTACGTC.

The chain employs TRBV30 and TRBJ2-3, with 9 bases identical to TRBD2. Germline CDR1 reads GTSNPN; CDR2 reads SVGIG (reference sequence). The CDR3 length is 16 residues. V shed 3 bases, J shed 1 base, and the junction held 8 bases outside the gene matches. CDR3 nucleotide sequence: TGTGCCTGGAGGGGAAGCGGGGGGCCCCGCACAGATACGCAGTATTTT. This encodes CAWRGSGGPRTDTQYF. Based on the CDR3 plus reference TRBV30 and TRBJ2-3, the full variable domain is SQTIHQWPATLVQPVGSPLSLECTVEGTSNPNLYWYRQAAGRGLQLLFYSVGIGQISSEVPQNLSASRPQDRQFILSSKKLLLSDSGFYLCAWRGSGGPRTDTQYFGPGTRLTVL.

This clone was detected only a few times. This chain joins TRBV4-1 and TRBJ1-1; possibly TRBD1 for D (5 bases). Trimming removed 8 bases from V and 3 bases from J, with 22 bases in between. The length of the CDR3 is 16 residues. Germline-derived CDR1 and CDR2 are MGHRA and YSYEKL. CDR3: CASGPGLWAGDTEAFF. CDR3 nucleotide sequence: TGCGCCAGCGGGCCGGGGTTGTGGGCGGGGGACACTGAAGCTTTCTTT.

V and J are TRBV14 and TRBJ1-6, with unresolved D. Germline CDR1 reads SGHDN; CDR2 reads FVKESK. Trimming took off 0 bases at V and 7 bases at J, with 10 bases between the two ends. The CDR3 spans 15 residues. Here the CDR3 reads CASSQDRYENSPLHF. In nucleotides, the CDR3 is TGTGCCAGCAGCCAAGATCGGTACGAGAATTCACCCCTCCACTTT.

This chain uses TRBV10-2 with TRBJ2-7; 7 positions agree with TRBD2. CDR1 WSHSY and CDR2 SAAADI come from the germline V gene. The CDR3 extends over 13 amino acids. V lost 2 bases and J lost 2; bases outside the gene matches: 0. CDR3 protein: CASSETSAYEQYF. The CDR3 DNA is TGCGCCAGCAGTGAGACTAGCGCCTACGAGCAGTACTTC.

V is TRBV3-1 (or the pseudogene TRBV3-2) and J is TRBJ2-3; 7 bases fit TRBD2. CDR3 length equals 15 residues. Germline lookup yields CDR1 LGHDT and CDR2 YNNKEL (reference sequence). Trimming cost V 4 bases and J 5 bases; bases outside gene matches: 9. CDR3 region: CASSPGGTRGDTQYF. The CDR3 coding sequence is TGTGCCAGCAGCCCGGGGGGAACCCGTGGAGATACGCAGTATTTT.

This clone turned up a few times. V gene TRBV4-1 combines with J gene TRBJ2-7; weak D call: TRBD1 (5 bases). This CDR3 contains 15 residues. Trimming removed 0 bases at V and 6 bases at J, with 15 bases between. Per the germline V gene, CDR1 is MGHRA and CDR2 is YSYEKL. CDR3 sequence reads: CASSQDPGQVREQYF. As DNA, the CDR3 is TGCGCCAGCAGCCAAGATCCAGGGCAGGTACGCGAGCAGTACTTC.

The rearrangement uses TRBV29-1 and TRBJ1-3, with D perhaps matching TRBD1 (6 bases). The germline V and J ends were trimmed by 6 bases and 3 bases, with 9 bases remaining between them. Germline loops: CDR1 SQVTM, CDR2 ANQGSEA. The CDR3 has 12 residues. CDR3 in amino acids: CSVADSGNTIYF. The CDR3 DNA follows: TGCAGCGTCGCGGACAGTGGAAACACCATATATTTT.

The V and J genes are TRBV6-5 and TRBJ2-1; 7 bases match TRBD1. V lost 6 bases and J lost 8; bases outside the gene matches: 4. There are 12 residues in the CDR3. Germline loops: CDR1 MNHEY, CDR2 SVGAGI. The CDR3 loop is CASRDRAHEQFF. CDR3 DNA: TGTGCCAGCAGAGACAGGGCCCATGAGCAGTTCTTC.

This chain uses TRBV10-2 with TRBJ2-7; the match to TRBD2 covers 16 bases. The CDR3 is 15 residues long. The germline gives CDR1 WSHSY, CDR2 SAAADI. The V and J ends lost 6 bases and 2 bases, in that order; junction bases with no gene match: 1. CDR3 in amino acids: CASRGTSGGAYEQYF. The CDR3 DNA reads as TGCGCCAGCAGGGGGACTAGCGGGGGGGCCTACGAGCAGTACTTC.

CDR3 nucleotide sequence: TGTGCCAGCAGCTTAAACGACGGCTCTAACTATGGCTACACCTTC. This sequence encodes CASSLNDGSNYGYTF. This rearrangement joins TRBV7-2 to TRBJ1-2, with D unclear. Per germline, CDR1 SGHTA and CDR2 FQGNSA. This CDR3 is built from 15 residues. Trimming took 2 bases from V and 0 from J, leaving 10 bases between them.

This chain uses TRBV5-1 with TRBJ1-2; 8 bases map to TRBD1. This CDR3 spans 14 amino acids. With V trimmed by 0 bases and J by 4 bases, 2 bases remained unmatched. CDR1 and CDR2 (germline): SGHRS, YFSETQ. CDR3 protein: CASSLGTGPYGYTF. In nucleotides, the CDR3 is TGCGCCAGCAGCTTGGGGACAGGGCCCTATGGCTACACCTTC.

This sequence joins TRBV7-8 and TRBJ2-1; D is ambiguous. Trimming pared 2 bases from V and 7 bases from J, leaving 9 bases between. Looked up from germline, CDR1 is SGHVS and CDR2 is FQNEAQ. The CDR3 consists of 13 residues. CDR3 nucleotides: TGTGCCAGCAGCTTATTCAGGAAGAATGAGCAGTTCTTC. Amino acids: CASSLFRKNEQFF.

The genes are TRBV30 and TRBJ1-2; D remains unclear. The CDR3 loop spans 16 amino acids. Between the trimmed V and J ends, which lost 4 bases and 5 bases, there was a span of 23 bases. Germline CDR1 is GTSNPN and CDR2 is SVGIG (reference sequence). Here the CDR3 reads CAWKTPTGLARYGYTF. Here the CDR3 DNA reads TGTGCCTGGAAGACCCCTACGGGTTTAGCTAGGTATGGCTACACCTTC.

The chain recombines TRBV24-1 with TRBJ2-3; possibly TRBD1 for D (5 bases). Germline V CDR1 and CDR2: KGHDR, SFDVKD. Trimming shortened V by 2 bases and J by 1 base, and 9 bases separated the two germline ends. This CDR3 region has 15 residues. CDR3 region: CATSDYGRGTDTQYF. CDR3 sequence (DNA): TGTGCCACCAGTGATTACGGCAGGGGCACAGATACGCAGTATTTT.

J is TRBJ1-1 and V is TRBV6-2 or TRBV6-3; D not certain. CDR1 MNHEY and CDR2 SVGEGT come from the germline V gene. V was cut by 0 bases and J by 5 bases, with 7 bases left in between. The length of the CDR3 is 13 residues. CDR3 in amino acids: CASSYSVSTEAFF. The CDR3 nucleotides read TGTGCCAGCAGTTACTCGGTATCGACTGAAGCTTTCTTT.

The chain employs TRBV7-9 and TRBJ1-2; D possibly corresponds to TRBD1 (5 bases). V was trimmed by 4 bases and J by 6 bases, leaving 15 bases between them. Germline V lookup: CDR1 SEHNR, CDR2 FQNEAQ (reference sequence). The CDR3 totals 14 residues. CDR3 protein: CASSSRPDIHGYTF. The CDR3 DNA sequence: TGTGCCAGCAGCTCCCGGCCGGACATCCATGGCTACACCTTC.

The chain recombines TRBV5-1 with TRBJ2-2; 7 bases are shared with TRBD1. CDR1 and CDR2 (germline): SGHRS, YFSETQ. Trimming took 4 bases from V and 5 from J; bases not matched to a gene: 2. The CDR3 is 13 amino acids. The DNA for the CDR3 is TGCGCCAGCAGCGTACAGGGGACCGGGGAGCTGTTTTTT. As protein: CASSVQGTGELFF.